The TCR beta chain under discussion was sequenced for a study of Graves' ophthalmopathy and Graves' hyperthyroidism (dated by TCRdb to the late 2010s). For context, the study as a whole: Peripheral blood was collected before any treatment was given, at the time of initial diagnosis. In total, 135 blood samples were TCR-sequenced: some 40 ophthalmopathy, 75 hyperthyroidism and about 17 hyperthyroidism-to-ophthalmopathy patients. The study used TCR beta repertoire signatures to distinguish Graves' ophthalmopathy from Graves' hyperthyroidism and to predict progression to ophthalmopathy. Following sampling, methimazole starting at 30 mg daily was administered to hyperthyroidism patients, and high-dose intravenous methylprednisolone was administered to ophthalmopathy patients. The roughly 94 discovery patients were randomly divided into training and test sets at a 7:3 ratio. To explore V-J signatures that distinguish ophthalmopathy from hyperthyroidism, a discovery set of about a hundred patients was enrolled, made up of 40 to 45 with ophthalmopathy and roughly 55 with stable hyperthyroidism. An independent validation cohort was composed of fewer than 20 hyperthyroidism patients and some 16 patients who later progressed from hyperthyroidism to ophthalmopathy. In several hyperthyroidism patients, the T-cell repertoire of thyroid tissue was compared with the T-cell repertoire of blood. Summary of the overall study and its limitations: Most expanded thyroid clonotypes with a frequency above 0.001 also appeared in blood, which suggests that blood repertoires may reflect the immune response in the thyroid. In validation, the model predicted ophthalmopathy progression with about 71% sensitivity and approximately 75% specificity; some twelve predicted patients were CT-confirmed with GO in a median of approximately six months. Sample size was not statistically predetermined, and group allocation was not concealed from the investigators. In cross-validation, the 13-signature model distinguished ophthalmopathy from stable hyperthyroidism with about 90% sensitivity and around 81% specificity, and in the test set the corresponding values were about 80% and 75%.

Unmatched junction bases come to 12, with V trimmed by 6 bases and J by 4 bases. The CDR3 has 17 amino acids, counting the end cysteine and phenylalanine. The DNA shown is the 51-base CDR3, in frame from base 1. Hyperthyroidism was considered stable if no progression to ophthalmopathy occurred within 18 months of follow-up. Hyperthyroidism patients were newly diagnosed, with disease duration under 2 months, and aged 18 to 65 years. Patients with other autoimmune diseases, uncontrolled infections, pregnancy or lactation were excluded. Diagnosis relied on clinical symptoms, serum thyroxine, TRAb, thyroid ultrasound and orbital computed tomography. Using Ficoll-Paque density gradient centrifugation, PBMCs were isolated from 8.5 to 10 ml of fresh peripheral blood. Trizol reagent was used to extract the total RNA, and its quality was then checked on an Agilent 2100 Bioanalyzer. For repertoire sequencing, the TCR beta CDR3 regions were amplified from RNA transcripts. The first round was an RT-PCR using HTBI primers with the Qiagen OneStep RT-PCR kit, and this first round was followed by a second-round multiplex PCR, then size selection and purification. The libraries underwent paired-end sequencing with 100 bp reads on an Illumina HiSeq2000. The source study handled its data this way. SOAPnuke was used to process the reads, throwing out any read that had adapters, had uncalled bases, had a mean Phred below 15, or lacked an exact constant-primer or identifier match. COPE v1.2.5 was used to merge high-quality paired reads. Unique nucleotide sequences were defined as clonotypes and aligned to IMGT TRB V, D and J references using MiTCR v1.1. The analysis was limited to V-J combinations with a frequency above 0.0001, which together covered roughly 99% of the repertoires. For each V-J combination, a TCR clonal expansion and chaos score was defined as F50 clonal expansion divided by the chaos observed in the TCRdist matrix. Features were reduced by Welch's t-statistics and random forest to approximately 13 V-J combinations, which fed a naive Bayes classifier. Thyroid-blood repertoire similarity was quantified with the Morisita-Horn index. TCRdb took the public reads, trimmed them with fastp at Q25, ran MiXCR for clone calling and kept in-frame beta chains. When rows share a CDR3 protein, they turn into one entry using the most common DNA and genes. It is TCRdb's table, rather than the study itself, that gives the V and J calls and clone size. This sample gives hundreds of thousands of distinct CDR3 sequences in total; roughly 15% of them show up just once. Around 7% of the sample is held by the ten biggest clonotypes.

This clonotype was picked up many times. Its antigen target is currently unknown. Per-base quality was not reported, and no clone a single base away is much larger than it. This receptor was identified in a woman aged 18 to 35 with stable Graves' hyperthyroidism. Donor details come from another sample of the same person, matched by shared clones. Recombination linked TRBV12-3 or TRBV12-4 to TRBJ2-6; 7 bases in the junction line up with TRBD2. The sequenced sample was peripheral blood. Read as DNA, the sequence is TGTGCCAGCAGGTTCATGGGAGGGGCATCGGGGGCCAACGTCCTGACTTTC. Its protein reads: CASRFMGGASGANVLTF.